A selection of T cell receptor beta chains follows, all from one sample in a study of monozygotic twins with inflammatory bowel disease. TCRdb processed the 5' RACE reads again and assigns one entry to each CDR3 protein, with no DNA. Seen in this sample are 330,000 or so distinct CDR3 sequences; the ten most common clones hold around 2%. Material for sequencing was blood. Receptors were obtained from a human donor with ulcerative colitis or Crohn's disease, or a healthy co-twin of an affected twin (not recorded which). The CDR3 runs from the conserved cysteine through the conserved F or W.

>TRBJ2-1|TRBV15
CATSRAQSCNEQFF
>TRBJ2-7|TRBV5-1
CASSLELAKYEQYF
>TRBJ2-2|TRBV6-6
CASSPRFDTGELFF
>TRBJ1-6|TRBV4-1
CASSTRNSPLHF
>TRBJ1-1|TRBV20-1
CSAPRNSIMEDTEAFF
>TRBJ1-2|TRBV7-2
CASSLPRGLGGYTF
>TRBJ1-2|TRBV29-1
CSVSSGSGYTF
>TRBJ1-1|TRBV11-2
CASSLVGGRNTEAFF
>TRBJ2-7|TRBV4-1
CASSQLHVEGIYEQYF
>TRBJ2-1|TRBV20-1
CSAKASGVVGEQFF
>TRBJ2-3|TRBV5-1
CASSSGTSSDTQYF
>TRBJ2-1|TRBV5-1
CASSPLSGSEQFF
>TRBJ1-6|TRBV12-3/TRBV12-4
CASSLGGSSPLHF
>TRBJ2-1|TRBV5-1
CASSHFRDRGLDEQFF
>TRBJ1-2|TRBV9
CASSPETGQGNGYTF
>TRBJ2-1|TRBV7-2
CASSLDSGWQFF
>TRBJ2-7|TRBV4-1
CASSQGGTRHEQYF
>TRBJ1-2|TRBV27
CASGPLGIYGYTF
>TRBJ2-7|TRBV7-2
CASSFRTYDYEQYF
>TRBJ2-7|TRBV25-1
CASTGGAYEQYF
>TRBJ2-5|TRBV6-2/TRBV6-3
CASSYIQKETQYF
>TRBJ2-1|TRBV6-8
CASLERGRPYNEQFF
>TRBJ2-5|TRBV12-3/TRBV12-4
CASRDDRAEETQYF
>TRBJ2-1|TRBV10-2
CASSKTGEDEQFF
>TRBJ2-1|TRBV7-9
CASSLSRTSGSRFFF